Presented here are 27 T cell receptor beta chains from one specimen sequenced in a study of blood T cell repertoires in COVID-19. TCRdb's copy holds only in-frame clones and misses some; the assay was immunoSEQ multiplex PCR. The repertoire includes 200,000 to 250,000 clones, about 83% of them detected once, and 7.4% sits in the top ten. Sequenced: peripheral blood. These receptors all stem from a woman in her forties or fifties with acute or convalescent COVID-19.

The chain recombines TRBV7-9 with TRBJ1-4, with 7 positions matching TRBD1. The CDR3 contains 16 residues. Germline CDR1 SEHNR, CDR2 FQNEAQ (reference sequence). The J segment lost 5 bases and the V segment lost 5 bases, leaving 11 bases of the junction unmatched. The DNA for the CDR3 is TGTGCCAGCAGCGTACAGGGGACCCAACCAAATGAAAAACTGTTTTTT. Translating it yields CASSVQGTQPNEKLFF. Based on the CDR3 plus reference TRBV7-9 and TRBJ1-4, the full variable domain is DTGVSQNPRHKITKRGQNVTFRCDPISEHNRLYWYRQTLGQGPEFLTYFQNEAQLEKSRLLSDRFSAERPKGSFSTLEIQRTEQGDSAMYLCASSVQGTQPNEKLFFGSGTQLSVL.

The chain recombines TRBV11-2 with TRBJ2-4, with 10 positions matching TRBD2. V dropped 5 bases and J dropped 1; count of bases not matched to a gene: 11. This CDR3 comprises 18 residues. The germline gives CDR1 SGHAT, CDR2 FQNNGV. The CDR3 bases are TGTGCCAGCAGCCTCGTACCTAGCGGGAGTGTGGCCAAAAACATTCAGTACTTC. This encodes CASSLVPSGSVAKNIQYF. Looking up the rest from reference TRBV11-2 and TRBJ2-4 gives the full variable domain: EAGVAQSPRYKIIEKRQSVAFWCNPISGHATLYWYQQILGQGPKLLIQFQNNGVVDDSQLPKDRFSAERLKGVDSTLKIQPAKLEDSAVYLCASSLVPSGSVAKNIQYFGAGTRLSVL.

This clone was counted a few times. The chain carries TRBV27 and TRBJ2-1, with 11 bases identical to TRBD2. J was trimmed by 15 bases and V by 3 bases; bases with no gene match: 16. CDR1 and CDR2 (germline): MNHEY, SMNVEV (reference sequence). This CDR3 has 16 amino acids. This CDR3 is CASSFRLAGGSAGWFF. DNA for the CDR3: TGTGCCAGCAGTTTCCGGCTAGCGGGAGGCTCCGCAGGTTGGTTCTTC.

The rearrangement uses TRBV24-1 and TRBJ1-5, with D uncertain. Looked up from germline, CDR1 is KGHDR and CDR2 is SFDVKD. V shed 3 bases and J shed 4 bases, with 3 bases lying between them. CDR3 size: 12 residues. CDR3 DNA sequence: TGTGCCACCAGTGATCCGAATCAGCCCCAGCATTTT. It specifies CATSDPNQPQHF.

This clone was counted a few times. This chain joins TRBV2 and TRBJ1-2; perhaps TRBD1 as D (5 bases). This CDR3 is 13 amino acids long. The V end lost 4 bases, the J end lost 7 bases, and 13 bases lay between the germline ends. Germline V CDR1 and CDR2: SNHLY, FYNNEI. The chain's CDR3 is CASSVDSGIGYTF. DNA of the CDR3: TGTGCCAGCAGTGTAGACAGTGGCATTGGCTACACCTTC. Full variable domain (outside the CDR3, taken from reference TRBV2 and TRBJ1-2): EPEVTQTPSHQVTQMGQEVILRCVPISNHLYFYWYRQILGQKVEFLVSFYNNEISEKSEIFDDQFSVERPDGSNFTLKIRSTKLEDSAMYFCASSVDSGIGYTFGSGTRLTVV.

The chain joins TRBV12-2 to TRBJ2-1; the table's D gene call, TRBD2, was not cross checked with the DNA. TRBV12-2 is a pseudogene. The CDR3 totals 19 residues. The CDR3 nucleotides are TGTGCAAGTCGCTTGGGCGGAAGACTAGCGGGAGGCTCCTACAATGAGCAGTTCTTC. Its protein is CASRLGGRLAGGSYNEQFF.

The chain joins TRBV6-5 to TRBJ2-3, with 8 bases fitting TRBD2. Germline V gene lookup returns CDR1 MNHEY and CDR2 SVGAGI. V was clipped by 7 bases and J by 3 bases; unmatched bases: 9. The CDR3 length is 15 residues. CDR3 coding DNA: TGTGCCAGCATCCTTAGCGGGAAAGGGACAGATACGCAGTATTTT. Translating it yields CASILSGKGTDTQYF.

V usage is TRBV5-1 and J usage is TRBJ2-3; D is ambiguous. Germline CDR1 reads SGHRS; CDR2 reads YFSETQ. This CDR3 is 11 amino acids long. V was shortened by 2 bases and J by 4 bases, with 2 bases between the two germline ends. CDR3 bases: TGCGCCAGCAGCTTCGCAGATACGCAGTATTTT. This sequence encodes CASSFADTQYF.

This chain joins TRBV5-4 and TRBJ2-3; D is uncertain. The CDR3 is made up of 14 amino acids. Germline lookup yields CDR1 SGHNT and CDR2 YYREEE (reference sequence). The V and J ends lost 1 base and 2 bases respectively, with 8 bases between them. The chain's CDR3 is CASSLLTSTDTQYF. Written as DNA, the CDR3 is TGTGCCAGCAGCTTGTTAACTTCCACAGATACGCAGTATTTT.

This rearrangement joins TRBV9 to TRBJ1-1; 8 nucleotides agree with TRBD1. V lost 4 bases and J lost 3; bases outside the gene matches: 2. Germline CDR1 is SGDLS and CDR2 is YYNGEE. The length of the CDR3 is 13 residues. Written as DNA, the CDR3 is TGTGCCAGCAGCAGGACAGGGCACACTGAAGCTTTCTTT. Translated, it gives CASSRTGHTEAFF. Full variable domain (missing parts from reference TRBV9 and TRBJ1-1): DSGVTQTPKHLITATGQRVTLRCSPRSGDLSVYWYQQSLDQGLQFLIQYYNGEERAKGNILERFSAQQFPDLHSELNLSSLELGDSALYFCASSRTGHTEAFFGQGTRLTVV.

A single count supports this clone. V is TRBV11-2 and J is TRBJ1-5; TRBD1 agrees at 8 bases. Germline assignment: CDR1 SGHAT and CDR2 FQNNGV. There are 14 residues in the CDR3. J lost 6 bases, V lost 1 base, and 2 bases had no gene match. CDR3 nucleotides: TGTGCCAGCAGCTTAGTACAGGGGGGTCAGCCCCAGCATTTT. Encoded protein: CASSLVQGGQPQHF.

A few counts support this clone. V usage is TRBV28 and J usage is TRBJ1-5; D call uncertain. Germline V gene sequence: CDR1 MDHEN, CDR2 SYDVKM. Between the trimmed V and J ends, which lost 10 bases and 0 bases, there was a span of 7 bases. The length of the CDR3 is 12 residues. This CDR3 is CATHNSNQPQHF. The CDR3 DNA reads TGTGCCACCCACAATAGCAATCAGCCCCAGCATTTT.

The V and J genes are TRBV5-6 and TRBJ1-2; no reliable D call. CDR1 and CDR2 from the germline V gene are SGHDT and YYEEEE. The V and J ends lost 1 base and 4 bases respectively, with 14 bases between them. This CDR3 contains 15 residues. CDR3 bases: TGTGCCAGCAGCTTGTGGTCTGAGGCCCCCTATGGCTACACCTTC. Translating gives CASSLWSEAPYGYTF.

This chain joins TRBV28 and TRBJ2-1; 9 nucleotides line up with TRBD1. CDR1 is MDHEN and CDR2 is SYDVKM in the germline V gene. The CDR3 length is 14 residues. Unmatched junction bases numbered 4, after V lost 1 base and J lost 9 bases. CDR3 region: CASSLYGTGREQFF. CDR3 DNA: TGTGCCAGCAGTTTATATGGGACAGGGCGTGAGCAGTTCTTC.

The chain is built from TRBV1 and TRBJ2-5; the DNA was not compared with TRBD2, the D call given in the table. TRBV1 constitutes a pseudogene. The CDR3 extends over 13 amino acids. The CDR3 region is CTKRRGGAETQYF. The CDR3 DNA sequence: TGCACCAAACGTCGGGGGGGGGCAGAGACCCAGTACTTC.

V is TRBV5-1 and J is TRBJ1-1; weak D call: TRBD1 (5 bases). V was shortened by 4 bases and J by 11 bases, with 21 bases between the two germline ends. Germline V gene data show CDR1 as SGHRS and CDR2 as YFSETQ. This CDR3 region has 14 residues. CDR3 sequence: CASSPEAGPGTAFF. CDR3 nucleotide sequence: TGCGCCAGCAGCCCAGAAGCGGGACCCGGGACGGCTTTCTTT. Together with reference TRBV5-1 and TRBJ1-1, the CDR3 gives the full variable domain: KAGVTQTPRYLIKTRGQQVTLSCSPISGHRSVSWYQQTPGQGLQFLFEYFSETQRNKGNFPGRFSGRQFSNSRSEMNVSTLELGDSALYLCASSPEAGPGTAFFGQGTRLTVV.

This sequence joins TRBV28 and TRBJ2-3; TRBD2 matches 11 bases. Losses at the gene ends were 5 bases for V and 4 bases for J; bases not matched to a gene: 11. The CDR3 runs 17 residues. In germline, CDR1 is MDHEN, CDR2 SYDVKM. The CDR3 spells CASSPRTSGSIADTQYF. DNA of the CDR3: TGTGCCAGCAGTCCCCGAACTAGCGGGAGTATCGCAGATACGCAGTATTTT.

The V gene is TRBV27, the J gene TRBJ1-2, with 10 bases that match TRBD1. V was pared by 5 bases and J by 4 bases, with 7 bases of the junction left unmatched. CDR1 is MNHEY, CDR2 SMNVEV, per germline (reference sequence). The CDR3 contains 15 residues. CDR3 DNA sequence: TGTGCCAGCAGTATCCGGGACAGGGGCACCTATGGCTACACCTTC. Its translation: CASSIRDRGTYGYTF.

The chain couples TRBV4-1 to TRBJ1-1; D gene ambiguous. The CDR3 loop spans 15 amino acids. The V and J ends lost 3 bases and 0 bases respectively, with 11 bases between them. The germline V gene encodes CDR1 MGHRA and CDR2 YSYEKL. CDR3 in amino acids: CASSQGLGVNTEAFF. CDR3 DNA sequence: TGCGCCAGCAGCCAGGGCCTCGGGGTGAACACTGAAGCTTTCTTT.

This chain links TRBV28 with TRBJ2-3, with TRBD2 matching over 7 bases. V was clipped by 6 bases and J by 0 bases; unmatched bases: 3. Germline CDR1 and CDR2: MDHEN and SYDVKM. The CDR3 has 14 amino acids. CDR3 sequence: CASRTGGSTDTQYF. CDR3 coding DNA: TGTGCCAGCAGAACGGGGGGAAGCACAGATACGCAGTATTTT.

The sample holds one count of this clone. The chain combines TRBV30 with TRBJ1-1; possibly TRBD1 for D (6 bases). V lost 2 bases and J 0 bases, leaving 13 bases between the germline ends. The germline V gene encodes CDR1 GTSNPN and CDR2 SVGIG (reference sequence). The CDR3 runs 15 residues. The CDR3 protein is CAWSPLDRLNTEAFF. CDR3 bases: TGTGCCTGGAGTCCTTTGGACAGATTGAACACTGAAGCTTTCTTT.

The J gene is TRBJ1-4, the V gene TRBV3-1 (or the pseudogene TRBV3-2); weak D call: TRBD1 (5 bases). V lost 0 bases to trimming and J lost 10 bases, with 9 bases between them. The germline gives CDR1 LGHDT, CDR2 YNNKEL (reference sequence). The CDR3 length is 13 residues. CDR3 DNA: TGTGCCAGCAGCCAAGATATGGACACAAAACTGTTTTTT. This gives the protein CASSQDMDTKLFF.

This clone appeared once. The rearrangement joins TRBV7-2 to TRBJ2-2; 8 nucleotides agree with TRBD1. The CDR3 length is 14 residues. Germline V gene data show CDR1 as SGHTA and CDR2 as FQGNSA. The V and J ends lost 7 bases and 2 bases, in that order; junction bases with no gene match: 3. The CDR3 sequence: CASTGQGNTGELFF. The CDR3 DNA is TGTGCCAGCACTGGACAGGGTAACACCGGGGAGCTGTTTTTT.

This clone was seen only once. The chain combines TRBV27 with TRBJ1-2; 8 bases agree with TRBD1. CDR3 length: 14 amino acids. In germline, CDR1 is MNHEY, CDR2 SMNVEV (reference sequence). V shed 5 bases, J shed 8 bases, and the junction held 10 bases outside the gene matches. For the CDR3, the DNA is TGTGCCAGCAGTACCGCTGACAGGGGTCAGGGCTACACCTTC. It codes for CASSTADRGQGYTF.

This clone occurred once. The chain employs TRBV5-4 and TRBJ2-7; no clear D gene. Germline CDR1 SGHNT, CDR2 YYREEE (reference sequence). V lost 5 bases to trimming and J lost 8 bases, with 8 bases between them. The CDR3 covers 10 residues. The CDR3: CASRRGQQYF. DNA for the CDR3: TGTGCCAGCAGGCGCGGCCAGCAGTACTTC. Variable domain in full (rest from reference TRBV5-4 and TRBJ2-7): ETGVTQSPTHLIKTRGQQVTLRCSSQSGHNTVSWYQQALGQGPQFIFQYYREEENGRGNFPPRFSGLQFPNYSSELNVNALELDDSALYLCASRRGQQYFGPGTRLTVT.

The genes are TRBV6-5 and TRBJ2-7, with D maybe TRBD1 (6 bases). Germline V gives CDR1 MNHEY, CDR2 SVGAGI. Trimming removed 5 bases at V and 3 bases at J, with 8 bases between. The CDR3 loop spans 12 amino acids. The CDR3 nucleotides read TGTGCCAGCAGTCTACAGGGCTACGAGCAGTACTTC. This sequence encodes CASSLQGYEQYF.

This chain uses TRBV5-5 with TRBJ1-4; 7 bases align to TRBD1. Germline CDR1 reads SGHKS; CDR2 reads YYEKEE (reference sequence). The CDR3 spans 14 residues. Trimming removed 0 bases from V and 7 bases from J; junction bases left unmatched: 3. This chain's CDR3 is CASSLGQGSEKLFF. In DNA form, the CDR3 reads TGTGCCAGCAGCTTGGGACAGGGAAGTGAAAAACTGTTTTTT.